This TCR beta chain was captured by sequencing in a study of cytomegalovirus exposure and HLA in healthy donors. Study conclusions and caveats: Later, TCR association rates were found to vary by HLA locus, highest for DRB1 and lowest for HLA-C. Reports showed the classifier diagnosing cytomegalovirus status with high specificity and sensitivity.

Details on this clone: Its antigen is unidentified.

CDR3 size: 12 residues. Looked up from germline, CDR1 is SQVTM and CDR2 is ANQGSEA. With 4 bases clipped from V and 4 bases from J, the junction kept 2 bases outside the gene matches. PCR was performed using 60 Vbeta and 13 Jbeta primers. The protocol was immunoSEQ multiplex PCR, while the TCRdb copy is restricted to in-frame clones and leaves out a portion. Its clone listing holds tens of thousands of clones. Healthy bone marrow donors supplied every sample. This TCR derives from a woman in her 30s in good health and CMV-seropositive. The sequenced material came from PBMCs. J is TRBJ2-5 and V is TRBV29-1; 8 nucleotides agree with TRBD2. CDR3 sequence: CSVVLAGETQYF. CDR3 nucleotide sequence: TGCAGCGTTGTCCTAGCGGGAGAGACCCAGTACTTC.